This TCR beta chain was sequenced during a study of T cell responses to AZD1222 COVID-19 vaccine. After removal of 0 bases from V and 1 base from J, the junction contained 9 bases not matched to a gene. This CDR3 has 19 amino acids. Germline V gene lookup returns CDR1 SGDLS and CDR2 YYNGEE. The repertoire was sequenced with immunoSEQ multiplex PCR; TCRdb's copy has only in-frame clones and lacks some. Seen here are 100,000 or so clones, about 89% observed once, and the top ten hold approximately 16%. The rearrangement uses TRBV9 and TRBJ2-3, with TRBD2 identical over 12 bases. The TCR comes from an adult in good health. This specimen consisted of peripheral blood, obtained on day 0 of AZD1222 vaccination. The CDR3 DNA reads TGTGCCAGCAGCGTAGATTCGCTAGCGGGGGGGTACGGCACAGATACGCAGTATTTT. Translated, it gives CASSVDSLAGGYGTDTQYF.